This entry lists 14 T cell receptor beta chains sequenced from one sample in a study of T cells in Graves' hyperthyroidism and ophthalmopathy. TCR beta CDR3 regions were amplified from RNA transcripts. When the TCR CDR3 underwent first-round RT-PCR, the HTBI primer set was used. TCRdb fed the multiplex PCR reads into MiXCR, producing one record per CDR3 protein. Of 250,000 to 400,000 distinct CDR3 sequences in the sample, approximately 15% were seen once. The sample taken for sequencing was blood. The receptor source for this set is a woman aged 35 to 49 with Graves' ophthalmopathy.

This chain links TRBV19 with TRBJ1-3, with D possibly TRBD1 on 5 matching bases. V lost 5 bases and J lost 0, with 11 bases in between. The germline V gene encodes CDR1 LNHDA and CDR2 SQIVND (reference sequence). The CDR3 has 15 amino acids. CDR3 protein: CASSADRVSGNTIYF. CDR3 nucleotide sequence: TGTGCCAGTAGTGCCGACAGAGTCTCTGGAAACACCATATATTTT. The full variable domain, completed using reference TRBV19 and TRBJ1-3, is DGGITQSPKYLFRKEGQNVTLSCEQNLNHDAMYWYRQDPGQGLRLIYYSQIVNDFQKGDIAEGYSVSREKKESFPLTVTSAQKNPTAFYLCASSADRVSGNTIYFGEGSWLTVV.

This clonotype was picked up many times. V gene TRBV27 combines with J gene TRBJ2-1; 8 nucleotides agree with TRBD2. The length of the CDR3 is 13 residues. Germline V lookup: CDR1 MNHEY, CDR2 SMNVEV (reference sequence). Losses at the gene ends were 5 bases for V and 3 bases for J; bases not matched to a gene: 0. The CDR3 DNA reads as TGTGCCAGCAGTGGGACTAGCTACAATGAGCAGTTCTTC. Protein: CASSGTSYNEQFF.

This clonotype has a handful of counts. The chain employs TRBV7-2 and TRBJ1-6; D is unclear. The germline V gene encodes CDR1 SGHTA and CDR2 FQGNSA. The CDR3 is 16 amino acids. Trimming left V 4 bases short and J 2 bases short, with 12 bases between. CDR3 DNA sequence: TGTGCCAGCAGCTGGTCCGGGCGCGCCTATAATTCACCCCTCCACTTT. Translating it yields CASSWSGRAYNSPLHF.

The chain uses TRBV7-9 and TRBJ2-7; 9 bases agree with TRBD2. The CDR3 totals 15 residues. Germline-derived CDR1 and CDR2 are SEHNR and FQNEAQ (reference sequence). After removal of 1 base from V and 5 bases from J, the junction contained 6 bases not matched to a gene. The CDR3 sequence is CASSLGSGRWDEQYF. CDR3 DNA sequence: TGTGCCAGCAGCTTAGGAAGCGGGAGGTGGGACGAGCAGTACTTC.

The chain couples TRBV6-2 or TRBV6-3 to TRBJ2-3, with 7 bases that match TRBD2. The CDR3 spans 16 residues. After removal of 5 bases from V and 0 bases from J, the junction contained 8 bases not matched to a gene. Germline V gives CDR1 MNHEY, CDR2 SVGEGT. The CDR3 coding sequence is TGTGCCAGCAGTGTTCTGGGACTACGGAGCACAGATACGCAGTATTTT. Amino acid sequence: CASSVLGLRSTDTQYF.

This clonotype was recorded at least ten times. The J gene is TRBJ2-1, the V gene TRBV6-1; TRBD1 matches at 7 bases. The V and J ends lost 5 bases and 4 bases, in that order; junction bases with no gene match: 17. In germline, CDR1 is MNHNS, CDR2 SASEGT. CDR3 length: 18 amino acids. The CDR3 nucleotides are TGTGCCAGCAGTTGGGACAGACTTTCACGTTTACTTTACAATGAGCAGTTCTTC. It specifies CASSWDRLSRLLYNEQFF.

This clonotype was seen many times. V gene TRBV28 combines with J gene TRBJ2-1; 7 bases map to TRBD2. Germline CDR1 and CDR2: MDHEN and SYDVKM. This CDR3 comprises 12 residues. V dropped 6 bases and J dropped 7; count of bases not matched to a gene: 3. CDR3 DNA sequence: TGTGCCAGCAGCGGGACTAAGAATGAGCAGTTCTTC. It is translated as CASSGTKNEQFF.

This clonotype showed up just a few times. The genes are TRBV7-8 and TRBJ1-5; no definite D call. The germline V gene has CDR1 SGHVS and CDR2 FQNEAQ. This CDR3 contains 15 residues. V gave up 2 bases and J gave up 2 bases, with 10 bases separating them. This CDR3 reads CASSLIGSGNQPQHF. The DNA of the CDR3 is TGTGCCAGCAGCTTAATTGGGTCTGGCAATCAGCCCCAGCATTTT.

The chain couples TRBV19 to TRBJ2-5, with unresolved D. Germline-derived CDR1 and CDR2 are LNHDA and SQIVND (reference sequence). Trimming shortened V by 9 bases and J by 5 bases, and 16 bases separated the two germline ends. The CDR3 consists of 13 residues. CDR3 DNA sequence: TGTGCCAGCGCCAAATCCCACCCGGAGACCCAGTACTTC. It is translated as CASAKSHPETQYF.

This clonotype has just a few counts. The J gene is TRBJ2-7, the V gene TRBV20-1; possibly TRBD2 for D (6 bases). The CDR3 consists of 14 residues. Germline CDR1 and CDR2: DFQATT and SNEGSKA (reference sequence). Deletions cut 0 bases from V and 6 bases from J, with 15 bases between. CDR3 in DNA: TGCAGTGCTAGAGATTGGACTAACCTATCCGAGCAGTACTTC. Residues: CSARDWTNLSEQYF.

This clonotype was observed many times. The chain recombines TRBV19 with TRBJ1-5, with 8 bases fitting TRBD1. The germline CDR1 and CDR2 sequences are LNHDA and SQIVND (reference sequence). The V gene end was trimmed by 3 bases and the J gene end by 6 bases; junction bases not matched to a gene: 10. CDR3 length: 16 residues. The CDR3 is CASSMYSGGYGQPQHF. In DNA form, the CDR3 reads TGTGCCAGTAGTATGTATTCAGGGGGCTATGGTCAGCCCCAGCATTTT.

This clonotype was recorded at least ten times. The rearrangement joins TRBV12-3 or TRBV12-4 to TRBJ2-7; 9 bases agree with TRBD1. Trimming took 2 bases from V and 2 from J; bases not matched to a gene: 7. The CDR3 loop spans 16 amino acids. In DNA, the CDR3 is TGTGCCAGCAGTTTAACAGGGGGCCGCTTAGCCTACGAGCAGTACTTC. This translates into CASSLTGGRLAYEQYF.

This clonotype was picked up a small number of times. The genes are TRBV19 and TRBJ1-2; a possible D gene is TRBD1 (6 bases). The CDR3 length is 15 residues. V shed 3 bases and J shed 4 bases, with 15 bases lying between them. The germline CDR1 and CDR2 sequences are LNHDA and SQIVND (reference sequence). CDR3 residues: CASSMSGAILYGYTF. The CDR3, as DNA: TGTGCCAGTAGTATGTCAGGGGCGATTCTCTATGGCTACACCTTC.

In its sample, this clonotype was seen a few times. The CDR3 DNA reads TGTGCCAGTCGAAAGGGTCAGGGCAACGAGCAGTACTTC. This gives the protein CASRKGQGNEQYF. The gene calls are TRBV19 and TRBJ2-7; TRBD1 might be the D (5 bases). The germline CDR1 and CDR2 sequences are LNHDA and SQIVND (reference sequence). V gave up 8 bases and J gave up 5 bases, with 16 bases separating them. This CDR3 contains 13 residues.